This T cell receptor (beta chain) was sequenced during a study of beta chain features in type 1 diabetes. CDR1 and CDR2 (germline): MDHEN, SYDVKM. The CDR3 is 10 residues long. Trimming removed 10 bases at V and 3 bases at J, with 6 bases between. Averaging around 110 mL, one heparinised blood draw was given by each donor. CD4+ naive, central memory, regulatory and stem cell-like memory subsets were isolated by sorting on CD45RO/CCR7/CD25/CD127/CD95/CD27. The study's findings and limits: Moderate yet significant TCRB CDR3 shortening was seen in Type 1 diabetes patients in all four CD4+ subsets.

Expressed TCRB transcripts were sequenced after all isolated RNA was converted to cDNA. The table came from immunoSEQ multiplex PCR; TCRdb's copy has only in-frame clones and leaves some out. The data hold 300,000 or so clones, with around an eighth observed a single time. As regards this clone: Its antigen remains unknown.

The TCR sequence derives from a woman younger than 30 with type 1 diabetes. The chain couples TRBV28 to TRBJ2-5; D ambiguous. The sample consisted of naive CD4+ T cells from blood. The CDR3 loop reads CATLEETQYF. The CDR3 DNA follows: TGTGCCACCCTCGAAGAGACCCAGTACTTC.